The 20 T cell receptor beta chains below were found in one sample sequenced in a study of blood T cell repertoires in COVID-19. The repertoire was sequenced with immunoSEQ multiplex PCR; TCRdb's copy has only in-frame clones and lacks some. The sample includes about 36,000 clones, just over 90% seen only once; the top ten take 4.8%. What was sequenced was peripheral blood. All receptors derive from a human donor in a cohort sampled during active COVID-19.

The chain employs TRBV19 and TRBJ2-1; 11 bases are shared with TRBD2. Germline V gene data show CDR1 as LNHDA and CDR2 as SQIVND (reference sequence). This CDR3 region has 16 residues. After removal of 6 bases from V and 3 bases from J, the junction contained 7 bases not matched to a gene. In nucleotides, the CDR3 is TGTGCCAGTAGGGATATAGCGGGAGGGGTCTACAATGAGCAGTTCTTC. This sequence encodes CASRDIAGGVYNEQFF.

V is TRBV12-3 or TRBV12-4 and J is TRBJ2-5; 7 bases are a match to TRBD1. The CDR3 runs to 13 residues. V was clipped by 5 bases and J by 5 bases; unmatched bases: 5. The CDR3 loop is CASSRQGGETQYF. The CDR3 region has the DNA TGTGCCAGCAGTAGACAGGGTGGGGAGACCCAGTACTTC.

DNA for the CDR3: TGTGCCAGCAGTGAAGAAGTCAGGGCGCATGAGCAGTTCTTC. It specifies CASSEEVRAHEQFF. The chain employs TRBV2 and TRBJ2-1; a possible D gene is TRBD1 (5 bases). There are 14 residues in the CDR3. CDR1 and CDR2 (germline): SNHLY, FYNNEI. Trimming took 1 base from V and 8 from J, leaving 12 bases between them.

V gene TRBV5-5 combines with J gene TRBJ1-4; 8 positions match TRBD1. The CDR3 loop spans 19 amino acids. Germline CDR1 is SGHKS and CDR2 is YYEKEE (reference sequence). J lost 5 bases, V lost 5 bases, and 20 bases had no gene match. The CDR3 DNA sequence: TGTGCCAGCAGTGAAAACCGGGACAGGAGTGGGGCAAAGAATGAAAAACTGTTTTTT. It is translated as CASSENRDRSGAKNEKLFF. Combining the CDR3 with reference TRBV5-5 and TRBJ1-4 gives the whole variable domain DAGVTQSPTHLIKTRGQQVTLRCSPISGHKSVSWYQQVLGQGPQFIFQYYEKEERGRGNFPDRFSARQFPNYSSELNVNALLLGDSALYLCASSENRDRSGAKNEKLFFGSGTQLSVL.

J is TRBJ2-3 and V is TRBV7-9; 13 bases line up with TRBD2. Germline CDR1 reads SEHNR; CDR2 reads FQNEAQ (reference sequence). CDR3 length: 18 residues. Germline trimming cut 7 bases from V and 7 bases from J; bases unmatched to any gene: 17. CDR3 DNA sequence: TGTGCCAGCATCCGAGGACTAGCGGGAGCTGGTCTGGTAAATACGCAGTATTTT. This encodes CASIRGLAGAGLVNTQYF.

V gene TRBV9 combines with J gene TRBJ2-1, with 9 bases matching TRBD2. Looked up from germline, CDR1 is SGDLS and CDR2 is YYNGEE. CDR3 length equals 15 residues. With V trimmed by 1 base and J by 2 bases, 1 base remained unmatched. CDR3 nucleotides: TGTGCCAGCAGCGTACGACTAGCGGCCTACAATGAGCAGTTCTTC. Residues: CASSVRLAAYNEQFF. Full variable domain (remainder filled in from reference TRBV9 and TRBJ2-1): DSGVTQTPKHLITATGQRVTLRCSPRSGDLSVYWYQQSLDQGLQFLIQYYNGEERAKGNILERFSAQQFPDLHSELNLSSLELGDSALYFCASSVRLAAYNEQFFGPGTRLTVL.

The chain recombines TRBV13 with TRBJ2-2; 10 bases line up with TRBD2. The CDR3 is 16 amino acids. Germline CDR1 reads PRHDT; CDR2 reads FYEKMQ (reference sequence). The trim removed 5 bases at V and 1 base at J, leaving 4 bases unmatched. The CDR3 region is CASSQSGRGNTGELFF. DNA of the CDR3: TGTGCCAGCAGCCAGAGCGGGAGGGGGAACACCGGGGAGCTGTTTTTT.

This clone was seen a single time. The rearrangement links TRBV5-4 to TRBJ2-2; D perhaps matches TRBD2 (5 bases). This CDR3 region has 16 residues. Trimming took off 4 bases at V and 0 bases at J, with 13 bases between the two ends. Germline CDR1 is SGHNT and CDR2 is YYREEE (reference sequence). CDR3 residues: CASSTAGISNTGELFF. In nucleotides, the CDR3 is TGTGCCAGCAGCACAGCCGGGATATCGAACACCGGGGAGCTGTTTTTT.

This clone was observed a single time. The chain recombines TRBV30 with TRBJ2-7; tentatively, D is TRBD2 (6 bases). Germline V gene sequence: CDR1 GTSNPN, CDR2 SVGIG (reference sequence). Trimming took off 8 bases at V and 3 bases at J, with 17 bases between the two ends. The CDR3 runs to 13 residues. CDR3 residues: CAGPGTGDYEQYF. The CDR3 DNA reads as TGTGCCGGGCCCGGGACTGGAGACTACGAGCAGTACTTC.

This chain connects TRBV6-5 to TRBJ2-4, with D hard to call. Germline CDR1 MNHEY, CDR2 SVGAGI. The V end lost 4 bases, the J end lost 3 bases, and 13 bases lay between the germline ends. The CDR3 totals 15 residues. In nucleotides, the CDR3 is TGTGCCAGCAGTTCTATCGACCTAGGCAAAAACATTCAGTACTTC. Residues: CASSSIDLGKNIQYF.

V and J are TRBV29-1 and TRBJ2-3; D is possibly TRBD2 (6 bases). This CDR3 has 16 residues. Deletions cut 4 bases from V and 0 bases from J, with 17 bases between. CDR1 is SQVTM and CDR2 is ANQGSEA in the germline V gene. CDR3 residues: CSVGRRLAKSTDTQYF. CDR3 coding DNA: TGCAGCGTTGGGCGTCGGCTAGCGAAGAGCACAGATACGCAGTATTTT.

The genes are TRBV7-9 and TRBJ1-3; no definite D call. Trimming cost V 3 bases and J 0 bases, with 3 bases left between them. This CDR3 comprises 13 residues. CDR1 and CDR2 from the germline V gene are SEHNR and FQNEAQ (reference sequence). The CDR3 protein is CASSFGSGNTIYF. Here the CDR3 DNA reads TGTGCCAGCAGCTTCGGCTCTGGAAACACCATATATTTT.

The V call is TRBV4-1, the J call TRBJ2-3; D gene ambiguous. Deletions cut 1 base from V and 2 bases from J, with 7 bases between. The CDR3 totals 14 residues. CDR1 is MGHRA and CDR2 is YSYEKL in the germline V gene. CDR3 region: CASSQVFNTDTQYF. As DNA, the CDR3 is TGCGCCAGCAGCCAAGTGTTCAACACAGATACGCAGTATTTT.

CDR3 nucleotides: TGTGCCAGCAGCCAAGATCGGGGTCACGAGCAGTACTTC. Residues: CASSQDRGHEQYF. The V call is TRBV3-1 (or the pseudogene TRBV3-2), the J call TRBJ2-7; possibly TRBD2 for D (5 bases). CDR3 length: 13 residues. CDR1 and CDR2 (germline): LGHDT, YNNKEL (reference sequence). V was pared by 0 bases and J by 5 bases, with 8 bases between.

The rearrangement uses TRBV27 and TRBJ2-3, with 11 nucleotides matching TRBD2. This CDR3 is 16 amino acids long. Germline V gives CDR1 MNHEY, CDR2 SMNVEV (reference sequence). Trimming cost V 8 bases and J 1 base; bases outside gene matches: 8. CDR3 protein: CASGRPGLAGTDTQYF. The CDR3, as DNA: TGTGCCAGCGGACGACCGGGACTAGCGGGCACAGATACGCAGTATTTT.

This chain connects TRBV11-2 to TRBJ2-5; TRBD1 is a possible D gene (5 bases). CDR3 length: 15 residues. CDR1 SGHAT and CDR2 FQNNGV come from the germline V gene. V dropped 0 bases and J dropped 5 bases, with 13 bases sitting between them. The DNA of the CDR3 is TGTGCCAGCAGCTTAGATCTGGCAGGGCTGGAGACCCAGTACTTC. Protein: CASSLDLAGLETQYF. The variable domain in full, with the rest retrieved from reference TRBV11-2 and TRBJ2-5, is EAGVAQSPRYKIIEKRQSVAFWCNPISGHATLYWYQQILGQGPKLLIQFQNNGVVDDSQLPKDRFSAERLKGVDSTLKIQPAKLEDSAVYLCASSLDLAGLETQYFGPGTRLLVL.

The CDR3 DNA is TGTGCCAGTAGTACAGGGGCCCGGGAGCTGTTTTTT. It codes for CASSTGARELFF. The V gene is TRBV19, the J gene TRBJ2-2; perhaps TRBD1 as D (6 bases). CDR1 and CDR2 (germline): LNHDA, SQIVND (reference sequence). V was shortened by 4 bases and J by 9 bases, with 9 bases between the two germline ends. The CDR3 has 12 residues.

This clone was detected once. The chain combines TRBV5-1 with TRBJ2-2, with D perhaps TRBD2 (5 bases). CDR3 length: 16 amino acids. Germline CDR1 SGHRS, CDR2 YFSETQ. V lost 1 base and J lost 0, with 10 bases in between. The CDR3 here is CASSLRESANTGELFF. For the CDR3, the DNA is TGCGCCAGCAGCTTGCGGGAATCTGCGAACACCGGGGAGCTGTTTTTT.

The chain recombines TRBV10-1 with TRBJ2-2; 9 nucleotides match TRBD2. V was clipped by 3 bases and J by 3 bases; unmatched bases: 8. The CDR3 is made up of 17 amino acids. CDR1 WNHNN and CDR2 SYGVQD come from the germline V gene (reference sequence). CDR3: CASSDVAGGPDTGELFF. CDR3 bases: TGCGCCAGCAGTGATGTGGCGGGAGGGCCGGACACCGGGGAGCTGTTTTTT.

As concerns this clone: The same CDR3 can be traced to other DNA sequences in this sample. The CDR3 DNA reads as TGTGCCAGCGGCGGGGTGTCTGGAAACACCATATATTTT. The encoded protein is CASGGVSGNTIYF. The chain joins TRBV25-1 to TRBJ1-3; D remains ambiguous. Germline V gives CDR1 MGHDK, CDR2 SYGVNS. The CDR3 sequence is 13 residues long. The germline V and J ends were trimmed by 8 bases and 1 base, with 9 bases remaining between them.